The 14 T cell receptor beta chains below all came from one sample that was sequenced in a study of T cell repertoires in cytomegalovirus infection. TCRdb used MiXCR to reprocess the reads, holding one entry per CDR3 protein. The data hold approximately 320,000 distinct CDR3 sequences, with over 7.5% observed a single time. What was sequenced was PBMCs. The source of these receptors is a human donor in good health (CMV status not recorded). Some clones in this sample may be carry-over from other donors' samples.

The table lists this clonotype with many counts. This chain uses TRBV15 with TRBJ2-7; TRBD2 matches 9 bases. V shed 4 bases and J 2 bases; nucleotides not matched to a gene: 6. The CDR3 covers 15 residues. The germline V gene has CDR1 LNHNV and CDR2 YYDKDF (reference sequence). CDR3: CATSISGRRAYEQYF. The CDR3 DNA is TGTGCCACCAGCATAAGCGGGAGGAGGGCCTACGAGCAGTACTTC.

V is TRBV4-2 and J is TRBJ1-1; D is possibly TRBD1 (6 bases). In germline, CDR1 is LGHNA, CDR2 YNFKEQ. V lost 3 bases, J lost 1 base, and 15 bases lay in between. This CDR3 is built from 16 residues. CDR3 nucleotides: TGTGCCAGCAGCCAGGGCCCTGGGGGCGGGAACACTGAAGCTTTCTTT. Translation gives CASSQGPGGGNTEAFF.

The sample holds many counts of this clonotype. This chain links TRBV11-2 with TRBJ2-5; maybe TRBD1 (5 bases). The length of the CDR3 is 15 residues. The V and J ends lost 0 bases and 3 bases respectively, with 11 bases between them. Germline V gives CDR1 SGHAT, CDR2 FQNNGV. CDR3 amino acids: CASSLDLTREETQYF. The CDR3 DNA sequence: TGTGCCAGCAGCTTAGATCTCACCAGGGAAGAGACCCAGTACTTC.

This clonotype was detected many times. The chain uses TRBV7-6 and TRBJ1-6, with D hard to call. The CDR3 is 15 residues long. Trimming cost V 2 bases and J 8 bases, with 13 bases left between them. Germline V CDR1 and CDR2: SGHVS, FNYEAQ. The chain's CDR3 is CASSLTANGDSPLHF. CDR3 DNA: TGTGCCAGCAGCTTAACGGCCAATGGGGATTCACCCCTCCACTTT.

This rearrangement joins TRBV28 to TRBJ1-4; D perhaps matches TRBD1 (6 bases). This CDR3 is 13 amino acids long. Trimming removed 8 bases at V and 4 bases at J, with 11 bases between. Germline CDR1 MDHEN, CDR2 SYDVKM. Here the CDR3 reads CASLQGGNEKLFF. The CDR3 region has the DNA TGTGCCAGCCTACAGGGTGGTAATGAAAAACTGTTTTTT.

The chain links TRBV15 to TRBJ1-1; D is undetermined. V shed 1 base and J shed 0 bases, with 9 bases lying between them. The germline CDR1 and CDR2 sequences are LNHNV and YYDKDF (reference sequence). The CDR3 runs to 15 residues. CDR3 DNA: TGTGCCACCAGCAGAGTGCGGGCCATGAACACTGAAGCTTTCTTT. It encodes CATSRVRAMNTEAFF.

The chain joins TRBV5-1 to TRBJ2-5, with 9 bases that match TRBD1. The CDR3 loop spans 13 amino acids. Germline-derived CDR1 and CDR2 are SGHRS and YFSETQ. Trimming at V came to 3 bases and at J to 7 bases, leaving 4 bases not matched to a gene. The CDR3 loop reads CASSWDREGTQYF. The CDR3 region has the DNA TGCGCCAGCAGCTGGGACAGGGAAGGGACCCAGTACTTC. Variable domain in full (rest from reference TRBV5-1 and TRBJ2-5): KAGVTQTPRYLIKTRGQQVTLSCSPISGHRSVSWYQQTPGQGLQFLFEYFSETQRNKGNFPGRFSGRQFSNSRSEMNVSTLELGDSALYLCASSWDREGTQYFGPGTRLLVL.

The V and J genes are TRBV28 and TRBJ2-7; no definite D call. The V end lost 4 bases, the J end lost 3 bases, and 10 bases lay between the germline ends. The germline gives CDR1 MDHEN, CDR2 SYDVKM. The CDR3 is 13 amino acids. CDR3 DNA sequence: TGTGCCAGCAGTTACACCCTAGGCTACGAGCAGTACTTC. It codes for CASSYTLGYEQYF.

The CDR3, as DNA: TGTGCCAGCTCCCACCTGAGCGGGGAGGTGGTGAATCAGCCCCAGCATTTT. Translated: CASSHLSGEVVNQPQHF. The chain is built from TRBV18 and TRBJ1-5; D is unresolved. This CDR3 spans 17 amino acids. With 6 bases removed from V and 4 bases from J, the gap between germline ends came to 22 bases. The germline V gene has CDR1 KGHSH and CDR2 LQKENI.

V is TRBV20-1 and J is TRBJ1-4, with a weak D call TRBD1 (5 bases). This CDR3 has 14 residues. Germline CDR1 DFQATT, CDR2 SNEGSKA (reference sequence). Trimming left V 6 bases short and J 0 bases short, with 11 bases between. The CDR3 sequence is CSAIRTSTNEKLFF. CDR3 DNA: TGCAGTGCCATTCGGACATCAACTAATGAAAAACTGTTTTTT.

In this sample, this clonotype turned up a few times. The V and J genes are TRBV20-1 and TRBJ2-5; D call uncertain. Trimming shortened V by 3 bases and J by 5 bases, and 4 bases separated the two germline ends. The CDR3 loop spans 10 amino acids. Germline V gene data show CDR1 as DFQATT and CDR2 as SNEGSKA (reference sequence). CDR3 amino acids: CSASLETQYF. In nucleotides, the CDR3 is TGCAGTGCTAGTCTGGAGACCCAGTACTTC.

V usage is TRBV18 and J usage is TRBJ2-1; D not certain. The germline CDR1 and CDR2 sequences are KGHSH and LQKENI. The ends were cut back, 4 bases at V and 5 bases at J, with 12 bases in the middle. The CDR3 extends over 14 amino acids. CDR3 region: CASSQGQTNNEQFF. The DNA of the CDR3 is TGTGCCAGCTCACAAGGCCAGACGAACAATGAGCAGTTCTTC.

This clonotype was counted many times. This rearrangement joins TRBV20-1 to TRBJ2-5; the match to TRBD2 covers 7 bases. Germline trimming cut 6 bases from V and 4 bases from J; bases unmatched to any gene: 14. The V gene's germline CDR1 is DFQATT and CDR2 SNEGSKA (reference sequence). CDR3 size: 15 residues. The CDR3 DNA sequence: TGCAGTGCCCAAAGCACTAGCGCCGATCGAGAGACCCAGTACTTC. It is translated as CSAQSTSADRETQYF.

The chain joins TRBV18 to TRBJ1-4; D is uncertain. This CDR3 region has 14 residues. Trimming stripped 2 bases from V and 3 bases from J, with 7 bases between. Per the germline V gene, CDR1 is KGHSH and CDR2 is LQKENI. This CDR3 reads CASSPGMSNEKLFF. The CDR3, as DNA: TGTGCCAGCTCACCAGGGATGTCTAATGAAAAACTGTTTTTT.